A selection of T cell receptor beta chains follows, all from one sample in a study of tumor-infiltrating lymphocytes in primary liver carcinoma. Using its own MiXCR run on the multiplex PCR reads, TCRdb lists one record per CDR3 protein. In the table there are more than 45,000 distinct CDR3 sequences, roughly 77% of which are singletons. Material for sequencing was liver tumor tissue from sampling region 3. The receptors were gathered from a man in his forties with primary liver carcinoma and hepatitis B virus infection. Both conserved end residues are part of each CDR3. The order of the fields is V gene, clone size, D gene, J gene, CDR3 DNA, CDR3 protein. A D gene is named only where the DNA matches it firmly. The size of a clone is reported for some rows only, either as once, few or many, or as a class for expanded clones.

V gene: TRBV29-1; clone size: medium-sized; D gene: TRBD1; J gene: TRBJ2-1; CDR3 DNA: TGCAGCGTAGCCGGGACAGGGGGTCTAGAGCAGTTCTTC; CDR3 protein: CSVAGTGGLEQFF
V gene: TRBV10-3; clone size: many; D gene: TRBD1; J gene: TRBJ2-5; CDR3 DNA: TGTGCCATCAGTGAGTCGGACAGGGGGCCAGTGACCCAGTACTTC; CDR3 protein: CAISESDRGPVTQYF
V gene: TRBV6-1; clone size: -; D gene: TRBD1; J gene: TRBJ2-2; CDR3 DNA: TGTGCCAGCGCCCGACAGGGGGCAACGGGGGAGTTGTTTTTT; CDR3 protein: CASARQGATGELFF
V gene: TRBV6-1; clone size: -; D gene: TRBD1; J gene: TRBJ1-3; CDR3 DNA: TGTGCCAGCAGTGAAGTGGGACAGAGTCGCTCTGGAAACACCATATATTTT; CDR3 protein: CASSEVGQSRSGNTIYF
V gene: TRBV11-1; clone size: -; D gene: TRBD2; J gene: TRBJ2-3; CDR3 DNA: TGTGCCAACAGCAAGGGACTAGCGGTTAGAACAGATACGCAGTATTTC; CDR3 protein: CANSKGLAVRTDTQYF
V gene: TRBV4-1; clone size: -; D gene: TRBD1; J gene: TRBJ1-1; CDR3 DNA: TGCGCCAGCAACCAATTAAGACAGGGGGCCACTGAAGCTTTCTTT; CDR3 protein: CASNQLRQGATEAFF
V gene: TRBV5-1; clone size: -; D gene: -; J gene: TRBJ1-4; CDR3 DNA: TGTGCCAGCGCCATGGGGTATACTGAAAAACTGTTTTTT; CDR3 protein: CASAMGYTEKLFF
V gene: TRBV11-2; clone size: -; D gene: -; J gene: TRBJ2-3; CDR3 DNA: TGTGCCTGCAGCTCGGGCTTCCCGTCAGATACGCAGTATTTT; CDR3 protein: CACSSGFPSDTQYF
V gene: TRBV28; clone size: -; D gene: -; J gene: TRBJ2-7; CDR3 DNA: TGTGCCAGCAGTTCCCCCGGTGGGAAGGGACGGTACGAGCGGTACTTT; CDR3 protein: CASSSPGGKGRYERYF
V gene: TRBV11-1; clone size: -; D gene: TRBD2; J gene: TRBJ2-3; CDR3 DNA: TGTGCCAGCAGCAAGGGGCTAGCGGTTAGCACAGATATGCATTATTTT; CDR3 protein: CASSKGLAVSTDMHYF
V gene: TRBV5-1; clone size: -; D gene: -; J gene: TRBJ2-6; CDR3 DNA: TGCACTAGCAGCTTAGCTGGGGCCAACGTCCTGACTTTC; CDR3 protein: CTSSLAGANVLTF
V gene: TRBV11-2; clone size: -; D gene: TRBD2; J gene: TRBJ2-7; CDR3 DNA: TGTGCCAGCAGCTCGCGCCCCAGCGGGGGAATCTATGAGCAGTACTTC; CDR3 protein: CASSSRPSGGIYEQYF
V gene: TRBV7-3; clone size: few; D gene: -; J gene: TRBJ2-1; CDR3 DNA: TGTGCCAGCAGCTTATCCCCCATCTCCTACAATGAGCAGTTCTTC; CDR3 protein: CASSLSPISYNEQFF
V gene: TRBV4-2; clone size: -; D gene: -; J gene: TRBJ2-7; CDR3 DNA: TGTGCCAGCAACCAAGAAGGTACCCCGGGCTACGAGCAGTACTTC; CDR3 protein: CASNQEGTPGYEQYF
V gene: TRBV5-6; clone size: many; D gene: -; J gene: TRBJ2-7; CDR3 DNA: TGTGCCAGCAGCTTGGGGCACATAAGGAACGAGCAGTACTTC; CDR3 protein: CASSLGHIRNEQYF
V gene: TRBV7-9; clone size: -; D gene: -; J gene: TRBJ2-7; CDR3 DNA: TGTGCCAGCAGCTTAGCGGGTCCCGCCTACGAGCAACACTTC; CDR3 protein: CASSLAGPAYEQHF
V gene: TRBV12-3/TRBV12-4; clone size: medium-sized; D gene: TRBD1; J gene: TRBJ1-2; CDR3 DNA: TGTGCCAGCAGTTTAAGGGACAGGCCCTTCTATGGCTACACCTTC; CDR3 protein: CASSLRDRPFYGYTF
V gene: TRBV11-2; clone size: once; D gene: -; J gene: TRBJ1-2; CDR3 DNA: TGTGCCAGCAGAAAGAGGGACACCACATATGGCTACACCTTC; CDR3 protein: CASRKRDTTYGYTF
V gene: TRBV5-1; clone size: -; D gene: TRBD2; J gene: TRBJ2-3; CDR3 DNA: TGCGCCAGAAGCTTGGGTTTAGCGGGGTCCACGGATACGCAGTATTTT; CDR3 protein: CARSLGLAGSTDTQYF
V gene: TRBV5-5; clone size: many; D gene: -; J gene: TRBJ2-7; CDR3 DNA: TGTGCCAGCAGCTTGGATCTGGGGCCGGCCCAGTACTTC; CDR3 protein: CASSLDLGPAQYF
V gene: TRBV29-1; clone size: -; D gene: -; J gene: TRBJ2-1; CDR3 DNA: TGCAGCGTTGAAGATCCCAGGCGTTTGAGCTCGGAGCAGCTCTTC; CDR3 protein: CSVEDPRRLSSEQLF
V gene: TRBV29-1; clone size: -; D gene: TRBD1; J gene: TRBJ2-3; CDR3 DNA: TGCAGCATTGCGTGGGCAGGGGGCATAGGGGATACGCAGTATTTT; CDR3 protein: CSIAWAGGIGDTQYF
V gene: TRBV12-5; clone size: once; D gene: -; J gene: TRBJ2-1; CDR3 DNA: TGTGTTAGTGATCTAACTTGGGATGAGCAGTTCTTC; CDR3 protein: CVSDLTWDEQFF
V gene: TRBV29-1; clone size: -; D gene: -; J gene: TRBJ2-3; CDR3 DNA: TGCAATGTCAACGCGGTAGGCACAGATACGCAGTATTTT; CDR3 protein: CNVNAVGTDTQYF
V gene: TRBV5-1; clone size: -; D gene: -; J gene: TRBJ1-1; CDR3 DNA: TGCGCCAGCAACTTGGGGGGAAGCTCGACTGGAACTTTCTTT; CDR3 protein: CASNLGGSSTGTFF
V gene: TRBV6-4; clone size: -; D gene: TRBD1; J gene: TRBJ2-2; CDR3 DNA: TGTGCCAGTACTGCCGGGACAGGGGACACTAGGGAGCTGTTTTTT; CDR3 protein: CASTAGTGDTRELFF
V gene: TRBV6-6; clone size: -; D gene: -; J gene: TRBJ2-3; CDR3 DNA: TGTGCCAGCTCAAGCGTCAACACAGATACGCAGTATTTT; CDR3 protein: CASSSVNTDTQYF
V gene: TRBV11-2; clone size: large; D gene: -; J gene: TRBJ2-7; CDR3 DNA: TGTGCCAGCAGCTTCGGAGTTCCTCGAATCGAGCAGTACTTC; CDR3 protein: CASSFGVPRIEQYF
V gene: TRBV11-2; clone size: -; D gene: -; J gene: TRBJ1-1; CDR3 DNA: TGTGCCAGCAGCCTAGGGTACATTGAAGCTTTCTTC; CDR3 protein: CASSLGYIEAFF
V gene: TRBV24-1; clone size: -; D gene: -; J gene: TRBJ1-1; CDR3 DNA: TGTACCACCAGTGATAGTCAGAACACTGAAGATTTCTTT; CDR3 protein: CTTSDSQNTEDFF